This T cell receptor beta chain was identified in a study of CD8+CD57+ T cells in acquired aplastic anemia. Patients chosen for sequencing had CD8+CD57+ cells that had expanded, as shown by flow cytometry. Every patient presented with severe acquired aplastic anemia. This clonotype was detected many times. V lost 5 bases and J lost 1, with 8 bases in between. Germline CDR1 is SGHNT and CDR2 is YENEEA. The CDR3 is made up of 13 amino acids. According to the study, genomic DNA was the template for TCR beta VDJ and CDR3 profiling. Using its own MiXCR run on the reads, TCRdb lists one record per CDR3 protein. Seen here are about 160,000 distinct CDR3 sequences, over 70% observed once, and the top ten hold about 50%.

The sample taken for sequencing was sorted CD4+, CD8+, or CD8+CD57+ T cells (not recorded which) from PBMCs. J is TRBJ1-1 and V is TRBV11-3; possible D gene TRBD1, 5 bases. The TCR sequence derives from a human donor with aplastic anemia. In DNA, the CDR3 is TGTGCCAGCAGCCCCGGACAGAACACTGAAGCTTTCTTT. Protein sequence: CASSPGQNTEAFF.